This T cell receptor (beta chain) was profiled in a study of early stage breast cancer tumors. In the study overall: ER+/PR+/HER2- status applied to about 80% of the 16 invasive breast tumors. Findings and caveats of the study: Tumors had 2 to 3-fold higher T cell density than normal breast.

This clone was seen more than once but under ten times. What it binds is not known. Blood replicates held 0.5 ug DNA, tumor or normal breast about 1.5 ug, two each. Produced via immunoSEQ multiplex PCR; TCRdb's table is partial and in-frame only. The sample carries roughly 9,900 clones, 60% to 75% recorded once. The CDR3 runs 15 residues. The V gene lost 0 bases and the J gene lost 8 bases, with 15 bases spanning the gap. Germline values: CDR1 SGHDT, CDR2 YYEEEE. This receptor was taken from a person between 55 and 70 years old with breast cancer. This chain joins TRBV5-6 and TRBJ2-1, with D possibly matching TRBD2 (6 bases). Sequencing used breast tumor tissue. As DNA, the CDR3 is TGTGCCAGCAGCTTGGAAGCGGGCTCCGGTTATGAGCAGTTCTTC. Its translation is CASSLEAGSGYEQFF.